The subject of this entry is one TCR beta chain. A junction boundary mismatches the germline segment, possibly from a read error. The data originate from a study of CDR3 diversity in severe acne. Germline lookup yields CDR1 LNHNV and CDR2 YYDKDF (reference sequence). The CDR3 covers 17 residues. TCRdb reprocessed the PCR reads via MiXCR and lists one record per CDR3 protein. Of some 90,000 distinct CDR3 sequences in the sample, under 55% were seen once. The J gene is TRBJ2-1, the V gene TRBV15; D remains ambiguous. The material sequenced was blood. The clonotype originates from a male donor with severe acne vulgaris. The CDR3 spells CATSRDPSSSVRNEQFF. For the CDR3, the DNA is TGTGCCACCAGTAGAGATCCCAGCAGTTCGGTCAGGAATGAGCAGTTCTTC.